This TCR beta chain was profiled in a study of T cell responses to AZD1222 COVID-19 vaccine (dated by TCRdb to the early 2020s). About the investigation overall: TCR sequencing covered fewer than 250 trial participants: 207 given two doses of AZD1222 and 26 given two doses of MenACWY control vaccine. Trial participants were enrolled into age subgroups of 18-55, 56-69 and 70-plus years, which contained around 150, 29 and 61 TCR-sequenced participants, respectively. The research as a whole found: The vaccine-associated CD4 TCRs covered the entire spike protein, and the dominant responses fell in regions 160-218 and 743-854. Only five or six AZD1222 recipients were SARS-CoV-2 seropositive at baseline, limiting conclusions about previously exposed vaccinees. Participants were mostly white British, with more females than males. The authors suggested clonal diversity may have been underestimated. After two AZD1222 doses, spike-specific TCR breadth and depth were significantly higher than at day 0 and than in MenACWY recipients. Because no day 14 peak-response samples were available, repertoires were characterized only after the peak T cell response. Epitopes outside the regions mutated in the B.1.351 and B.1.1.7 variants were reportedly recognized by nearly half of the unique spike-specific TCRs. In the small 56-69-year group, the increase in depth fell short of significance, most likely because of low power.

In light of the paper, this sample's time point label describes: baseline before first vaccination. Taken with the paper, the label for treatment or condition translates to: meningococcal conjugate vaccine given as trial control. The vaccinee samples were drawn from two UK trials, COV001 and COV002, one of which was a single-blind randomized controlled phase 2/3 trial testing AZD1222 (ChAdOx1 nCoV-19) in healthy adults. For TCRbeta chain sequencing, PBMC samples from trial participants were taken at day 0 and at day 28 after the second dose. The CDR3 regions of human TCRbeta chains were analyzed by immunosequencing. As for the original processing: Repertoire TCRs were checked for matches against a reference library of SARS-CoV-2-specific TCRs that had been generated using the MIRA antigen-specificity platform. Breadth was defined as the fraction of unique TCRs that were SARS-CoV-2-associated, and depth was defined as the fraction of total T cells that were SARS-CoV-2-associated. Each spike-specific TCR was assigned to its reactive spike region and to a CD4 or CD8 class using the MIRA data. Log10-transformed breadth and depth values were compared by one-way ANOVA with Sidak's multiple comparisons tests. The source is immuneACCESS, and TCRdb retained only in-frame sequences with V and J called. Part of the clones is not carried over; for the studies checked, unresolved V genes explain less than half of this, and the remainder is unexplained. V and J calls and clone size are given by that table; D and trimming were obtained from the DNA. Within this sample are roughly 90,000 clones, with approximately 90% of them counted one time only. The ten largest clones capture 4.5% of the sample.

V loses 3 bases, J loses 3 bases, and the germline ends lie 7 bases apart. From the cysteine through the phenylalanine, the CDR3 covers 12 amino acids. The DNA shown is the 36-base CDR3, in frame from base 1. The CDR1 and CDR2 encoded by the germline V gene are SGHRS and YFSETQ. A note on this clone: No antigen is known for it. No base-level quality is on record; no much larger clone is a single base apart.

The chain is made from TRBV5-1 and TRBJ2-7; no confident D gene assignment can be made. The TCR originated in an adult in good health. Sample: peripheral blood, taken on day 0 of MenACWY control vaccination. The bases are TGCGCCAGCAGCTCGAAGGGCTACGAGCAGTACTTC. Its protein product is CASSSKGYEQYF.